This TCR beta chain was sequenced for a study of blood T cell repertoires in COVID-19. Turning to the study itself: The United States, Italy and Spain were the sources of the acute and convalescent COVID-19 samples. From T cells, B-cell-depleted T cells, or PBMCs came the material, which was cDNA or gDNA.

The length of the CDR3 is 13 residues. How the authors handled the data: Amplified reference gene primers provided the basis for estimating nucleated cell counts. Measured with immunoSEQ multiplex PCR; TCRdb has only the in-frame clones, and not every one. Clonal size and the V and J genes are those of that table, whereas D and trimming came from the DNA. The table has 75,000 to 90,000 clones, under 80% seen once. This clone was seen once. Germline and junction disagree at one end, which may indicate a read error. The V gene is TRBV12-3 or TRBV12-4, the J gene TRBJ1-1; D not resolved. The specimen was peripheral blood. This TCR came from a man aged 55 to 70 with COVID-19, enrolled during active disease. The CDR3 reads CANSFHSGTEAFF. The CDR3 DNA reads TGTGCCAACAGTTTTCACTCGGGGACTGAAGCTTTCTTT.